This T cell receptor (beta chain) derives from a study of technical replicates of blood from four donors. CDR3 length equals 13 residues. The germline gives CDR1 GTSNPN, CDR2 SVGIG (reference sequence). The V and J ends lost 0 bases and 4 bases respectively, with 9 bases between them. This clone showed up just a few times. Using immunoSEQ multiplex PCR, the repertoire was profiled, and TCRdb retains in-frame clones only, with some absent. The sample comprises some 99,000 clones, 95% of which are singletons, and about 0.19% rests with the top ten. Sequenced sample: T cells isolated from PBMCs. The rearrangement joins TRBV30 to TRBJ1-1, with a possible D match to TRBD1 (5 bases). The clonotype comes from a human donor in good health. This CDR3 reads CAWSVGVSTEAFF. CDR3 nucleotide sequence: TGTGCCTGGAGTGTAGGGGTGAGCACTGAAGCTTTCTTT.